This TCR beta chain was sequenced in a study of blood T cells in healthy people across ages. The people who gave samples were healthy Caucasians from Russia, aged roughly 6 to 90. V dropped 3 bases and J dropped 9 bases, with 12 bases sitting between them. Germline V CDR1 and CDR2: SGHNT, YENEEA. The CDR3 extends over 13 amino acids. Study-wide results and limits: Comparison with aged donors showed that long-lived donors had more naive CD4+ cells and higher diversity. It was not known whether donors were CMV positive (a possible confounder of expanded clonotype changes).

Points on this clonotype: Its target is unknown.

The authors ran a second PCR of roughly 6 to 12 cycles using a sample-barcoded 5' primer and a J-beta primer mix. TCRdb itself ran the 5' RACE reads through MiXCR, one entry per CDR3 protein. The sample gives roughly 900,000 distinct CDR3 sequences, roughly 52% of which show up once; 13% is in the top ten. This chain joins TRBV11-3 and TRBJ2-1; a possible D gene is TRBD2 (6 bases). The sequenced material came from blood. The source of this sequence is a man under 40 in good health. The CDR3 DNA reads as TGTGCCAGCAGCTTGGAGGGGTCGGTTGAGCAGTTCTTC. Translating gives CASSLEGSVEQFF.